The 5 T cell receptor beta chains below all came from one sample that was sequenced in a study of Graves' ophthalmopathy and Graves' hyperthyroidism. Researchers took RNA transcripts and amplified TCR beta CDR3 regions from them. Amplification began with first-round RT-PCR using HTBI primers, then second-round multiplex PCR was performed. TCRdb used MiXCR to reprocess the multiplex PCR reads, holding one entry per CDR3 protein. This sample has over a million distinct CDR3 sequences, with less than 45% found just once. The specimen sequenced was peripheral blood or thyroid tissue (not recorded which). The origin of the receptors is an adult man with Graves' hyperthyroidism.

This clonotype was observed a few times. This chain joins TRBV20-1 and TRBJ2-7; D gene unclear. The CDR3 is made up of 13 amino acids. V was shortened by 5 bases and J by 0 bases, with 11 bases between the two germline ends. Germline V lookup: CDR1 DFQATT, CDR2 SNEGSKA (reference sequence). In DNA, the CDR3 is TGCAGTGCTGCGGACGGAACCTCCTACGAGCAGTACTTC. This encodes CSAADGTSYEQYF.

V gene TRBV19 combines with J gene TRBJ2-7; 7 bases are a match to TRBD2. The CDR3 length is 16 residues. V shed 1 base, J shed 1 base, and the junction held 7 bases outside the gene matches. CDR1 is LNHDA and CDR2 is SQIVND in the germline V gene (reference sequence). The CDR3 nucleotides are TGTGCCAGTAGTATAGCGGGGGGACGGAAATCCTACGAGCAGTACTTC. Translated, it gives CASSIAGGRKSYEQYF.

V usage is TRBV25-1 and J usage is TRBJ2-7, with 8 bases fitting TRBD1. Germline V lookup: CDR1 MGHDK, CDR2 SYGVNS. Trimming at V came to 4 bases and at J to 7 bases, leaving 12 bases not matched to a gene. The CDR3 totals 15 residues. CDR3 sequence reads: CASSAYTGQVFEQYF. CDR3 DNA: TGTGCCAGCAGTGCATATACGGGACAGGTCTTTGAGCAGTACTTC.

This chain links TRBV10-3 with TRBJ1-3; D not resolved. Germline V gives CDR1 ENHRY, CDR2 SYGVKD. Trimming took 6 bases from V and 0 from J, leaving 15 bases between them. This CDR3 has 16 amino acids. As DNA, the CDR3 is TGTGCCATCAGCGCGGGAGGGCTATACTCTGGAAACACCATATATTTT. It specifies CAISAGGLYSGNTIYF.

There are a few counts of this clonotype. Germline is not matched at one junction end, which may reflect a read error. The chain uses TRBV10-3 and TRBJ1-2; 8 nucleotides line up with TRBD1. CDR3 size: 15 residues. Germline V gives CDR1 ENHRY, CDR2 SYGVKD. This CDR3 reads CATSSGTGSNYGYTF. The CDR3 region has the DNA TGTGCCACCAGTTCGGGGACAGGCAGCAACTATGGCTACACCTTC.